This T cell receptor (beta chain) comes out of a study of shared clonotypes between healthy human individuals. Study at large: Three plates were used per donor for CD4 naive, three for CD4 memory, two for CD8 naive and one for CD8 memory. Whole-study findings and limits: It was the few donors that limited the genetic and exposure-history diversity represented.

A split of CD4+ cells into CD45RA+ naive and CD45RA-negative memory subsets was performed. In regard to this clone: The antigen is not known.

The V gene's germline CDR1 is SNHLY and CDR2 FYNNEI. J lost 16 bases, V lost 4 bases, and 10 bases had no gene match. The length of the CDR3 is 13 residues. TCRdb's copy holds only in-frame clones and misses some; the assay was immunoSEQ multiplex PCR. The sample has about 1.1 million clones, 70% to 80% seen once. The sequence was obtained from a man between 18 and 35 years old in good health. Some clones in this sample may be carry-over from other donors' samples. Sequencing was performed on memory CD4+ T cells from PBMCs. Subset of the sample: CD45RA-negative fraction. The V call is TRBV2, the J call TRBJ2-1; TRBD2 aligns across 10 bases. DNA for the CDR3: TGTGCCAGCAGTGGGACAGCGGGAGGGGATCAATTCTTC. Its translation is CASSGTAGGDQFF.